The present T cell receptor (beta chain) was sequenced within a study of cytomegalovirus exposure and HLA in healthy donors. Study at large: An early data release held 75 million to 100 million unique TCRs from HLA-typed donors.

General study results and limits: Listed as cytomegalovirus-associated were roughly 180 TCR beta chains. The dataset shows that most TCR sequences were rare, while some public TCRs occurred in many donors. In most subjects, TCR beta sequences reportedly gave accurate predictions of HLA-A and HLA-B alleles.

Concerning this clone: What it recognizes is unknown. A read error may account for a junction end that differs from germline. Within the sample, other DNA sequences also encode this same CDR3.

The germline V gene has CDR1 SGDLS and CDR2 YYNGEE. CDR3 length: 16 amino acids. PCR used 60 Vbeta primers and 13 Jbeta primers. Measured with immunoSEQ multiplex PCR; TCRdb has only the in-frame clones, and not every one. The data hold about 140,000 clones, with approximately 61% observed a single time. The receptor was derived from a woman between 35 and 50 years old in good health and CMV-seronegative. Sequencing was carried out using PBMCs. The chain recombines TRBV9 with TRBJ1-1; D remains ambiguous. CDR3: CASSVEEGAGYTEAFF. CDR3 nucleotides: TGCGCCAGCAGCGTAGAGGAGGGCGCGGGTTACACTGAAGCTTTCTTT.